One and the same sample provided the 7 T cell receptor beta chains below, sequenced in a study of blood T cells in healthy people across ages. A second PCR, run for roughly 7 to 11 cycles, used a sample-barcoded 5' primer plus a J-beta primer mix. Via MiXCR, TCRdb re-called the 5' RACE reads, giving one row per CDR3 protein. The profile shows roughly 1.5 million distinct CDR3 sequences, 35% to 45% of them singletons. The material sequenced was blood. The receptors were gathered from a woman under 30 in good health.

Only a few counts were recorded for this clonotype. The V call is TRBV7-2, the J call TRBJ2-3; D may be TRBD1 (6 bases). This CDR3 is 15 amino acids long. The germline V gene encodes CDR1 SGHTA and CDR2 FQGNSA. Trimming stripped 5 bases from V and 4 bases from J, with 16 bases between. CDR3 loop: CASSQGTYRADTQYF. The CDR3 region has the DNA TGTGCCAGCAGCCAGGGGACCTATCGGGCAGATACGCAGTATTTT.

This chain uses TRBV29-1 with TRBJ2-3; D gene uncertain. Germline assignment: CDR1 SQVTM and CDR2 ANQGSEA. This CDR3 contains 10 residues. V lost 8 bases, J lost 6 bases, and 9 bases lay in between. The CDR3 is CSILVDTQYF. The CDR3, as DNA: TGCAGCATCCTGGTGGATACGCAGTATTTT.

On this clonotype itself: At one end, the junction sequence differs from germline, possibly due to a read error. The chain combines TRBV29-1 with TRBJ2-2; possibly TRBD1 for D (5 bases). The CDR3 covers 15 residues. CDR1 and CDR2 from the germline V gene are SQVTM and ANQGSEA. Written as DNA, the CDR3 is TGCAGCGTTAAAGATAGGGGCGGTCACACCGGGGAGCTGTTTTTT. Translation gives CSVKDRGGHTGELFF.

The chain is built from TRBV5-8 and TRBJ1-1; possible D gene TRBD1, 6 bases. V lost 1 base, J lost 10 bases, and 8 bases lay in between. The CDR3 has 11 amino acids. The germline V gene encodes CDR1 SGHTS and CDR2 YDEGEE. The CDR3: CASSLTRGAFF. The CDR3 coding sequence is TGTGCCAGCAGCTTGACCAGGGGAGCTTTCTTT.

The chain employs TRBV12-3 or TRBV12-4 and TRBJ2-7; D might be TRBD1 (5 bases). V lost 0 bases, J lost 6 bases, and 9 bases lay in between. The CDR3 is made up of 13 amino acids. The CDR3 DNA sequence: TGTGCCAGCAGTTTAGCGCGCAGGGCCGAGCAGTACTTC. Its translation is CASSLARRAEQYF.

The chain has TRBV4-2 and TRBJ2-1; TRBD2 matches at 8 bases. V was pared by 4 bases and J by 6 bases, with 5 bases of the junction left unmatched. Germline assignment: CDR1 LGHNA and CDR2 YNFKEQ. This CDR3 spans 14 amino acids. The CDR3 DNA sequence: TGTGCCAGCAGCCCGGGGGGGCAGGTCAATGAGCAGTTCTTC. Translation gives CASSPGGQVNEQFF.

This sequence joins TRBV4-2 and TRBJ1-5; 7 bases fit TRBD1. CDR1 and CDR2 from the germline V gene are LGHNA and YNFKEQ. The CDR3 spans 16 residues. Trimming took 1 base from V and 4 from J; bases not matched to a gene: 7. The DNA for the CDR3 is TGTGCCAGCAGCCAAGGTTCCGGGACAGATAATCAGCCCCAGCATTTT. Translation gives CASSQGSGTDNQPQHF.